This T cell receptor beta chain was identified during a study of blood T cell repertoires in COVID-19. Background on the study: The samples span acute and convalescent COVID-19 from the United States, Italy and Spain. PBMCs, B-cell-depleted T cells, or T cells provided the cDNA or gDNA that made up the material.

Per the original data handling: Amplification from reference gene primers served as the basis for estimated nucleated cell counts. Some clones are missing from TCRdb's copy, which holds only in-frame ones; the method was immunoSEQ multiplex PCR. V and J calls and clone size are as listed in that table; D and trimming were resolved from the DNA. Of hundreds of thousands of clones listed, about 87% are singletons. Trimming cost V 8 bases and J 0 bases, with 9 bases left between them. Germline lookup yields CDR1 SEHNR and CDR2 FQNEAQ (reference sequence). There are 13 residues in the CDR3. This chain joins TRBV7-9 and TRBJ2-3, with D uncertain. This TCR was sampled from a middle-aged woman who had recovered from COVID-19. Material: peripheral blood. The chain's CDR3 is CASVASSTDTQYF. The CDR3 coding sequence is TGTGCCAGCGTGGCCTCGAGCACAGATACGCAGTATTTT.